The 3 T cell receptor beta chains below all came from one sample that was sequenced in a study of CDR3 diversity in severe acne. TCRdb reprocessed the PCR reads via MiXCR and lists one record per CDR3 protein. The data contain around 83,000 distinct CDR3 sequences, 45% to 50% of them singletons. The source material was blood. The receptors stem from a male donor with severe acne vulgaris.

In its sample, this clonotype was seen many times. The rearrangement uses TRBV2 and TRBJ2-1, with TRBD1 identical over 8 bases. The CDR3 runs to 15 residues. Germline loops: CDR1 SNHLY, CDR2 FYNNEI. V lost 6 bases and J lost 0; bases outside the gene matches: 4. CDR3 coding DNA: TGTGCCAGCAGAACAGGGGGGAGCTCCTACAATGAGCAGTTCTTC. Amino acids: CASRTGGSSYNEQFF.

V is TRBV5-5 and J is TRBJ2-5, with D tentatively TRBD2 (6 bases). Trimming took off 4 bases at V and 4 bases at J, with 11 bases between the two ends. The CDR3 extends over 13 amino acids. Germline lookup yields CDR1 SGHKS and CDR2 YYEKEE (reference sequence). The DNA for the CDR3 is TGTGCCAGCAGCCCGGGAGCCCCAGAGACCCAGTACTTC. Its translation is CASSPGAPETQYF.

The chain joins TRBV28 to TRBJ1-5; D gene uncertain. The ends were cut back, 8 bases at V and 3 bases at J, with 14 bases in the middle. Per germline, CDR1 MDHEN and CDR2 SYDVKM. The CDR3 sequence is 14 residues long. Here the CDR3 DNA reads TGTGCCAGCGGCCAACAGCAGACCAATCAGCCCCAGCATTTT. This codes for CASGQQQTNQPQHF.